This TCR beta chain was recovered during a study of CD8+ T cells in alopecia areata. Turning to the study itself: Treated patients were dosed with oral tofacitinib, taking 5 to 10 mg twice daily.

On this clone itself: The antigen remains undetermined.

RNA was isolated and reverse transcribed to cDNA, the sequencing template. Sequenced by immunoSEQ multiplex PCR; TCRdb stores in-frame clones only, minus some. The sample has 140,000 to 150,000 clones, around 49% seen once. Germline V gene sequence: CDR1 SEHNR, CDR2 FQNEAQ (reference sequence). The V and J ends lost 1 base and 5 bases respectively, with 12 bases between them. CDR3 length: 15 residues. Study-wide results and caveats: Sequences from scalp samples also cover resident alphabeta T cells of normal skin. Patients shared TCRs less clearly than mice did, possibly for HLA-related reasons. It was lesional scalp, especially alopecia totalis/universalis, that showed higher clonality than normal scalp.

V usage is TRBV7-9 and J usage is TRBJ2-1; D not certain. The receptor's source is a human donor with alopecia areata. The material was CD4+ T cells sorted from blood, obtained at week 0. The CDR3 loop is CASSLGLSINNEQFF. The CDR3 DNA sequence: TGTGCCAGCAGCTTAGGACTTTCCATTAACAATGAGCAGTTCTTC.